Below, 2 T cell receptor beta chains from the same sample are listed, as sequenced in a study of blood T cell repertoires in COVID-19. Profiling relied on immunoSEQ multiplex PCR, and the TCRdb table lists in-frame clones only, not all of them. The sample carries approximately 300,000 clones, roughly 86% recorded once. Sequencing was performed on PBMCs or T cells enriched from blood (not recorded which). These receptors all come from a woman aged 25 to 39 who had recovered from COVID-19.

This chain connects TRBV29-1 to TRBJ2-1; D is unresolved. V was clipped by 3 bases and J by 8 bases, with 14 bases between them. This CDR3 has 13 amino acids. Germline V gene sequence: CDR1 SQVTM, CDR2 ANQGSEA. The CDR3 coding sequence is TGCAGCGTTGACCCCGAGGCCGGCGATGAGCAGTTCTTC. Residues: CSVDPEAGDEQFF.

The chain uses TRBV27 and TRBJ2-7; TRBD2 aligns across 11 bases. Losses at the gene ends were 5 bases for V and 7 bases for J; bases not matched to a gene: 7. From germline, CDR1 is MNHEY and CDR2 SMNVEV (reference sequence). The CDR3 is made up of 14 amino acids. The CDR3 loop reads CASSVAGGPGEQYF. The CDR3 nucleotides are TGTGCCAGCAGTGTAGCGGGAGGGCCGGGGGAGCAGTACTTC.